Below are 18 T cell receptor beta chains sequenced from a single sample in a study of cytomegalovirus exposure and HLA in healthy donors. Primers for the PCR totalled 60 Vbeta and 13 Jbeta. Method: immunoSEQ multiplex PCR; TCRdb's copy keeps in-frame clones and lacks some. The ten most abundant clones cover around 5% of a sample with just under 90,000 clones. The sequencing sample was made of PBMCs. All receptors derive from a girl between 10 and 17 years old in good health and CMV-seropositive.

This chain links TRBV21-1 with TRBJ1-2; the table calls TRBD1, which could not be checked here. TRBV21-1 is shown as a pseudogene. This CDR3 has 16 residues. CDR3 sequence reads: CASSRPGVGLNYGYTF. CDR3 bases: TGTGCCAGCAGCAGACCAGGGGTCGGGCTTAACTATGGCTACACCTTC.

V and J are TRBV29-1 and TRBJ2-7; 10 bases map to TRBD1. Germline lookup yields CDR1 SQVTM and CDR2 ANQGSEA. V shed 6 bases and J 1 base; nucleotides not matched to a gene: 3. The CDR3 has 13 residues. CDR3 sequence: CSVPGQGSYEQYF. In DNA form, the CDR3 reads TGCAGCGTCCCGGGACAGGGGTCCTACGAGCAGTACTTC.

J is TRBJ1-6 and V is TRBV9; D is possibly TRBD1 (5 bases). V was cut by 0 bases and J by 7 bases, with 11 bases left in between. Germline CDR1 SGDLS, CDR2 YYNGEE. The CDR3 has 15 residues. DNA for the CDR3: TGTGCCAGCAGCGTAGGACAGCAGCACAATTCACCCCTCCACTTT. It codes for CASSVGQQHNSPLHF.

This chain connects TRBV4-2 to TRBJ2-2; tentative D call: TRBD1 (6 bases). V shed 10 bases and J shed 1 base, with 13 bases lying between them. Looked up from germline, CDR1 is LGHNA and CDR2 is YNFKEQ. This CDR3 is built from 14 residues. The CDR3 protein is CATAWGRNTGELFF. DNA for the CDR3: TGTGCCACCGCATGGGGGCGGAACACCGGGGAGCTGTTTTTT.

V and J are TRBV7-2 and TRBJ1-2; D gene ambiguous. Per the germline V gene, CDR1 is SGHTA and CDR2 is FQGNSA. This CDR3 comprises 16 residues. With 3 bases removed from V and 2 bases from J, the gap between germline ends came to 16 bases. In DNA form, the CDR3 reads TGTGCCAGCAGCTTGGGTCCTAGCTCCCTAAACTATGGCTACACCTTC. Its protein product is CASSLGPSSLNYGYTF.

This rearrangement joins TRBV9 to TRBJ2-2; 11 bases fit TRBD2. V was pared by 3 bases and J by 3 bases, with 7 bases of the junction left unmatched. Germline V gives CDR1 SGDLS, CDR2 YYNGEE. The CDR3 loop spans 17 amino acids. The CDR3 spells CASSAQTSGGYTGELFF. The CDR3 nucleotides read TGTGCCAGCAGCGCCCAAACTAGCGGGGGATACACCGGGGAGCTGTTTTTT.

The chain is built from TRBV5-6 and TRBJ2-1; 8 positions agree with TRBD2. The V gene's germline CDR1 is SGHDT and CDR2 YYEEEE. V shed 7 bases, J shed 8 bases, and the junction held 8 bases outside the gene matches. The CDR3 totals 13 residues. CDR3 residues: CASSGGGGDEQFF. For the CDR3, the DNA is TGTGCCAGCTCCGGGGGGGGTGGGGATGAGCAGTTCTTC.

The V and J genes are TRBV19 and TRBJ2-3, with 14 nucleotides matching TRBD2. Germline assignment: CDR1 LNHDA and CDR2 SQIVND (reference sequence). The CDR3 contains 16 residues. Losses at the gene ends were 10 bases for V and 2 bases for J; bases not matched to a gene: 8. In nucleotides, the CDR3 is TGTGCCACCCGGGGACTAGCGGGGGCCTACACAGATACGCAGTATTTT. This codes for CATRGLAGAYTDTQYF.

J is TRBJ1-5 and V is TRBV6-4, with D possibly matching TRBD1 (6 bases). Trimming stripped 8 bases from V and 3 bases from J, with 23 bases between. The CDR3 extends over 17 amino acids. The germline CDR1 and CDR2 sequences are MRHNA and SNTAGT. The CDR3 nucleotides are TGTGCCAGCTTCGGCCGCGTGGACAGAAAATTCAATCAGCCCCAGCATTTT. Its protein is CASFGRVDRKFNQPQHF.

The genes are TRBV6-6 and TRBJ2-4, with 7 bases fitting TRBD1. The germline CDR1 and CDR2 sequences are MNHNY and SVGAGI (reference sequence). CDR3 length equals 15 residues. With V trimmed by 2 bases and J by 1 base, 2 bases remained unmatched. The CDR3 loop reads CASSYPTGAKNIQYF. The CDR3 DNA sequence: TGTGCCAGCAGTTACCCGACAGGGGCCAAAAACATTCAGTACTTC.

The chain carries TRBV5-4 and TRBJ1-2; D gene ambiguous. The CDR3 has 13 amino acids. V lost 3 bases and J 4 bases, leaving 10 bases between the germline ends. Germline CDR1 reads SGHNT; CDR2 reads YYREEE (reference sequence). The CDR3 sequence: CASSSPQIYGYTF. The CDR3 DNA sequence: TGTGCCAGCAGCTCCCCTCAGATCTATGGCTACACCTTC.

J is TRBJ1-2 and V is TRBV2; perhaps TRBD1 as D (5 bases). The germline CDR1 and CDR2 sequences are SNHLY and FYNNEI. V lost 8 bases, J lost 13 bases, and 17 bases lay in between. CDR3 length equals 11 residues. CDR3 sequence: CASFQQEKGTF. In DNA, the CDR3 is TGTGCCAGCTTCCAACAGGAAAAAGGCACCTTC. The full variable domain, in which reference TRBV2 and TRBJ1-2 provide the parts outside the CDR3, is EPEVTQTPSHQVTQMGQEVILRCVPISNHLYFYWYRQILGQKVEFLVSFYNNEISEKSEIFDDQFSVERPDGSNFTLKIRSTKLEDSAMYFCASFQQEKGTFGSGTRLTVV.

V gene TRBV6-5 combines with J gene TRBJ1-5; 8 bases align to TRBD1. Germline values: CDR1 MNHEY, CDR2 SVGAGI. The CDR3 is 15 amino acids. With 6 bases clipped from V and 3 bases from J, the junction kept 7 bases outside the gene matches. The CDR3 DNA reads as TGTGCCAGCAGCCCGACAGGGGTCGACAATCAGCCCCAGCATTTT. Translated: CASSPTGVDNQPQHF.

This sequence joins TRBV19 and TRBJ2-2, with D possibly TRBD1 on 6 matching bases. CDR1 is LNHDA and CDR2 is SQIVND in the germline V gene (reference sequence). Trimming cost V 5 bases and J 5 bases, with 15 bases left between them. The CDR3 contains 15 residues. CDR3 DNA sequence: TGTGCCAGTAGTCCTTTCCGGCAGGGGACCGGGGAGCTGTTTTTT. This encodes CASSPFRQGTGELFF.

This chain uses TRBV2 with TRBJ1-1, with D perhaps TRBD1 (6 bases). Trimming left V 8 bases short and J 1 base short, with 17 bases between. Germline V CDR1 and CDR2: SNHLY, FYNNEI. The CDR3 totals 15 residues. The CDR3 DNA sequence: TGTGCCAGCCTTGAGGGGTGGACAGCGAACACTGAAGCTTTCTTT. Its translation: CASLEGWTANTEAFF.

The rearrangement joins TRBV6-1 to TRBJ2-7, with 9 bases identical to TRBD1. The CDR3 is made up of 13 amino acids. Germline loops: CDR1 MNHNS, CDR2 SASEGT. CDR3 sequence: CASRGQGSDEQYV. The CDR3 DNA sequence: TGTGCCAGCAGGGGACAGGGCTCCGACGAGCAGTACGTC.

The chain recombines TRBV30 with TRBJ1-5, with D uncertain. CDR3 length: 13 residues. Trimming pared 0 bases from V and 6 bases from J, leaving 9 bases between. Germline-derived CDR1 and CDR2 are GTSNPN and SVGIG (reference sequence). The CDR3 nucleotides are TGTGCCTGGAGTGTACTTGAGGGTCAGCCCCAGCATTTT. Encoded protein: CAWSVLEGQPQHF.

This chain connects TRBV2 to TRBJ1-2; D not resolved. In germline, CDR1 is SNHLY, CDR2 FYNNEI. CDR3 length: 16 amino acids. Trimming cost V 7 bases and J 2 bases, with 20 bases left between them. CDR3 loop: CASIYDSRRQNYGYTF. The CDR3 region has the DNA TGTGCCAGCATTTACGACTCTCGCCGGCAGAACTATGGCTACACCTTC.